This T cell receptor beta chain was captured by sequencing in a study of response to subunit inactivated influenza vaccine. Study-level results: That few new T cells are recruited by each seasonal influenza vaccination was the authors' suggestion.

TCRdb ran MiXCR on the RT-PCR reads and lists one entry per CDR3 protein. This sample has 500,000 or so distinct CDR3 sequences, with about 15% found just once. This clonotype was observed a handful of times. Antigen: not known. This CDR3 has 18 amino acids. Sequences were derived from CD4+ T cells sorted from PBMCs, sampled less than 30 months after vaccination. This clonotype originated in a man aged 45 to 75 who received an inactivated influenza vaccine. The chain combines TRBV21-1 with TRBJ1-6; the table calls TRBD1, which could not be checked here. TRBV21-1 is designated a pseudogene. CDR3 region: CASSRSFGDALYNSPLHF. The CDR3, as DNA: TGTGCCAGCAGCAGATCTTTCGGGGACGCCCTCTATAATTCACCCCTCCACTTT.